The sequence of this T cell receptor (beta chain) was determined in a study of OX40 agonist ivuxolimab in advanced cancers. The CDR3 is 16 amino acids. The germline CDR1 and CDR2 sequences are SGHDT and YYEEEE. The ends were cut back, 1 base at V and 0 bases at J, with 13 bases in the middle. Assay used: immunoSEQ multiplex PCR; TCRdb lists only in-frame clones, some missing. The sample lists approximately 30,000 clones; roughly 90% were seen once. This TCR derives from an adult with an advanced solid tumor such as melanoma, head and neck, liver or kidney cancer. The chain combines TRBV5-6 with TRBJ1-1; maybe TRBD1 (6 bases). The sequencing here drew on CD4+ or CD8+ T cells sorted from blood, taken in a trial of the OX40 agonist ivuxolimab. CDR3 amino acids: CASSLWGRGMNTEAFF. The CDR3 DNA reads TGTGCCAGCAGCTTGTGGGGCAGGGGAATGAACACTGAAGCTTTCTTT.